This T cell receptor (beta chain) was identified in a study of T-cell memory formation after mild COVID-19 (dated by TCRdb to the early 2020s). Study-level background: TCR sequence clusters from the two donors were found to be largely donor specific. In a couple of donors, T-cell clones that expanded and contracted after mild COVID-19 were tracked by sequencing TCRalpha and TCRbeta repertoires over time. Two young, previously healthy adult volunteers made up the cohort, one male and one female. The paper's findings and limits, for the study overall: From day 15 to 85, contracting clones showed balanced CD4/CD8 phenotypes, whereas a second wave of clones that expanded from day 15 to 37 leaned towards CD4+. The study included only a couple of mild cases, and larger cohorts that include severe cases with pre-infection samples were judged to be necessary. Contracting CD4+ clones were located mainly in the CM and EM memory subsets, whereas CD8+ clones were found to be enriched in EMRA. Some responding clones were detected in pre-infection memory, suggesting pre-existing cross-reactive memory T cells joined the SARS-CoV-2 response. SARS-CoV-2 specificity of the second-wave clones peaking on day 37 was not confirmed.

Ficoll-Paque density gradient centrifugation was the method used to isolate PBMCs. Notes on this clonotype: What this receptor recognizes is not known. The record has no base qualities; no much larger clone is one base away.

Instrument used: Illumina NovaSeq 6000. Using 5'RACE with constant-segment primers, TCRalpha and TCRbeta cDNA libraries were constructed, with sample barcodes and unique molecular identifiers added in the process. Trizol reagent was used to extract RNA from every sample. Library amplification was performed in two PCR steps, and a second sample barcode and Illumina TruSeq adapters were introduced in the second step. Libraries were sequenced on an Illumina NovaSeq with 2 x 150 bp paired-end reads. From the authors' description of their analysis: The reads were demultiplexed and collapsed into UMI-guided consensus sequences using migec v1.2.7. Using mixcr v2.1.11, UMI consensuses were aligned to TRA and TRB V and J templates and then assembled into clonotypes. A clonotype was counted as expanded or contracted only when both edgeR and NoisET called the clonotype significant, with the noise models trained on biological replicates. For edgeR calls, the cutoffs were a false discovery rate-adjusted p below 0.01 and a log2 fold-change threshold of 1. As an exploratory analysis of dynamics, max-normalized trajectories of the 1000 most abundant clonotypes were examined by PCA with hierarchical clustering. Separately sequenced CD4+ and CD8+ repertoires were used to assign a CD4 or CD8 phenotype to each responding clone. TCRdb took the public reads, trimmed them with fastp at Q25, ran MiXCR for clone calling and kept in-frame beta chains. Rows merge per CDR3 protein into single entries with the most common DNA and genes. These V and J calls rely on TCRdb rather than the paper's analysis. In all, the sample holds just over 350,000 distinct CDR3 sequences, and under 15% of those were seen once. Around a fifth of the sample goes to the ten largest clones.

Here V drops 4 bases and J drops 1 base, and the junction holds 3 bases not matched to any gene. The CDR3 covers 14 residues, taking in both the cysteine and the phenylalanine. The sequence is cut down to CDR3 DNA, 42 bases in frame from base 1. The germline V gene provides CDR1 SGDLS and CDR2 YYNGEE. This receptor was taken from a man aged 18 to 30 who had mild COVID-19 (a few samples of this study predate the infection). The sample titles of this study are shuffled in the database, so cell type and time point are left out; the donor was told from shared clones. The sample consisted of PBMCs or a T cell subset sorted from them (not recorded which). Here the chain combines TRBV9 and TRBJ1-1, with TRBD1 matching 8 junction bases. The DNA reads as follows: TGTGCCAGCAGCAAGCAGGGGGCGAACACTGAAGCTTTCTTT. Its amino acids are CASSKQGANTEAFF.